This passage covers 8 T cell receptor beta chains from one sample sequenced in a study of cytomegalovirus exposure and HLA in healthy donors. With 60 Vbeta and 13 Jbeta primers, the PCR was carried out. Generated by immunoSEQ multiplex PCR, the TCRdb table keeps only in-frame clones and is missing some. The table includes 150,000 to 200,000 clones, 80% to 90% detected once. The source material was PBMCs. These receptors were obtained from a man aged 35 to 55 in good health and CMV-seropositive.

This chain joins TRBV6-6 and TRBJ2-7, with 10 positions matching TRBD1. Germline V gives CDR1 MNHNY, CDR2 SVGAGI (reference sequence). This CDR3 region has 15 residues. After removal of 2 bases from V and 4 bases from J, the junction contained 5 bases not matched to a gene. CDR3 sequence reads: CASSYSRDRGYEQYF. DNA for the CDR3: TGTGCCAGCAGTTACAGCCGGGACAGGGGTTACGAGCAGTACTTC.

J is TRBJ2-1 and V is TRBV5-6, with 10 bases fitting TRBD1. Germline-derived CDR1 and CDR2 are SGHDT and YYEEEE. V lost 7 bases, J lost 7 bases, and 14 bases stayed unmatched. CDR3 length: 16 amino acids. CDR3 amino acids: CASLSAPGQGKNEQFF. CDR3 sequence (DNA): TGTGCCAGCCTTTCAGCCCCGGGACAGGGGAAAAATGAGCAGTTCTTC.

CDR3 coding DNA: TGCGCCAGCAGCTTGCAGACTGGGACAGGGGGTGAAAAACTGTTTTTT. Translating gives CASSLQTGTGGEKLFF. V gene TRBV5-1 combines with J gene TRBJ1-4; 11 bases map to TRBD1. This CDR3 is built from 16 residues. The trim removed 1 base at V and 7 bases at J, leaving 6 bases unmatched. CDR1 is SGHRS and CDR2 is YFSETQ in the germline V gene.

The CDR3 region is CASSVGGEELFF. CDR3 nucleotide sequence: TGCGCCAGCAGCGTGGGGGGGGAGGAACTGTTTTTT. This chain connects TRBV5-1 to TRBJ1-4; D perhaps matches TRBD1 (5 bases). Germline values: CDR1 SGHRS, CDR2 YFSETQ. Trimming removed 4 bases at V and 12 bases at J, with 13 bases between. The length of the CDR3 is 12 residues.

The chain recombines TRBV4-2 with TRBJ1-2; perhaps TRBD1 as D (6 bases). Trimming took off 4 bases at V and 4 bases at J, with 13 bases between the two ends. Germline V gene data show CDR1 as LGHNA and CDR2 as YNFKEQ. This CDR3 comprises 14 residues. CDR3 region: CASSLSPDSYGYTF. CDR3 coding DNA: TGTGCCAGCAGCCTATCACCGGACAGCTATGGCTACACCTTC.

This chain links TRBV10-3 with TRBJ2-3; the match to TRBD2 covers 10 bases. CDR3 length: 16 amino acids. Germline V gene sequence: CDR1 ENHRY, CDR2 SYGVKD. The V segment lost 0 bases and the J segment 5 bases; nucleotides outside the gene matches: 5. For the CDR3, the DNA is TGTGCCATCAGTGAGTCAACTAGCGGGATTGAAGATACGCAGTATTTT. This sequence encodes CAISESTSGIEDTQYF.

J is TRBJ2-1 and V is TRBV5-1; 9 bases match TRBD2. The ends lost 4 bases at V and 10 bases at J; junction bases unmatched: 15. The CDR3 totals 16 residues. Germline lookup yields CDR1 SGHRS and CDR2 YFSETQ. For the CDR3, the DNA is TGCGCCAGCAGCCCCCCCGGACTAGCGAGCACAGAGGAGCAGTTCTTC. Residues: CASSPPGLASTEEQFF.

The V call is TRBV18, the J call TRBJ1-4; D unresolved. Germline V gives CDR1 KGHSH, CDR2 LQKENI. CDR3 length equals 13 residues. Trimming left V 3 bases short and J 11 bases short, with 13 bases between. DNA of the CDR3: TGTGCCAGCTCACCGCCAGGACGGGAGAAACTGTTTTTT. As protein: CASSPPGREKLFF.